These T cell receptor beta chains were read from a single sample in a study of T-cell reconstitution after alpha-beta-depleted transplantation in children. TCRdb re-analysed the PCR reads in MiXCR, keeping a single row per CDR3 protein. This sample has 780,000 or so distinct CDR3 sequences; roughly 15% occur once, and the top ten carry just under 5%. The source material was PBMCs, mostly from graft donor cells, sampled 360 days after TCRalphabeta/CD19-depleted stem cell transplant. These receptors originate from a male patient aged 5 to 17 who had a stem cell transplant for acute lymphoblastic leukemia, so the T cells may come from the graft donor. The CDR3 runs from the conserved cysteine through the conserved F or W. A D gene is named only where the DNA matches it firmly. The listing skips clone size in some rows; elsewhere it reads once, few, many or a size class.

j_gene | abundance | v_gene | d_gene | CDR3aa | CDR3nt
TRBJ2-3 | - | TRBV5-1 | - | CASSPEITDTQYF | TGCGCCAGCAGCCCGGAGATCACAGATACGCAGTATTTT
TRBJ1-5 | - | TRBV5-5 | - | CASSLGRSGLNQPQHF | TGTGCCAGCAGCTTGGGGCGAAGTGGGCTTAATCAGCCCCAGCATTTT
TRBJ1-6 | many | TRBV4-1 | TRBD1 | CASSQDGAGGWTPLHF | TGCGCCAGCAGCCAAGATGGGGCAGGGGGCTGGACACCCCTCCACTTT
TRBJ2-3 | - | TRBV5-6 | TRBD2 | CASSTPLGIGGLDTDTQYF | TGTGCCAGCAGCACCCCCCTGGGGATCGGGGGACTAGACACAGATACGCAGTATTTT
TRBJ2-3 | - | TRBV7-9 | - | CASSLETGTSTDTQYF | TGTGCCAGCAGCTTAGAGACAGGAACTAGCACAGATACGCAGTATTTT
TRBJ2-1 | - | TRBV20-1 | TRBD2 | CSAKGREGLLNEQFF | TGCAGTGCTAAAGGACGGGAGGGCCTCTTGAATGAGCAGTTCTTC
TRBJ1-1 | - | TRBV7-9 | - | CASSLFGFGGGTEAFF | TGTGCCAGCAGCTTATTTGGGTTTGGGGGTGGGACTGAAGCTTTCTTT
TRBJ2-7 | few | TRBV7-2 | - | CASSWTGALTYEQYF | TGTGCCAGCAGCTGGACGGGGGCCCTGACCTACGAGCAGTACTTC
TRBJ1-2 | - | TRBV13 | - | CASSDGRATYGYTF | TGTGCCAGCAGCGACGGCCGGGCCACCTATGGCTACACCTTC
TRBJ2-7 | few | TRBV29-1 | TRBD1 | CSAETGQGSSYEQYF | TGCAGCGCCGAAACGGGACAGGGGAGCTCCTACGAGCAGTACTTC
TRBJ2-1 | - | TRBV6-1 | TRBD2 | CASRKTSGSWNEQFF | TGTGCCAGCAGAAAGACTAGCGGGAGTTGGAATGAGCAGTTCTTC
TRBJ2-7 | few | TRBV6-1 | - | CASSTSLRGPLSYEQYF | TGTGCCAGCAGTACCTCCCTAAGGGGACCTCTTTCCTACGAGCAGTACTTC
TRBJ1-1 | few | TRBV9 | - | CASSVVSGTEAFF | TGTGCCAGCAGCGTAGTCTCGGGGACTGAAGCTTTCTTT
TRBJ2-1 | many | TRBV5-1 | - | CASSLDIFNEQFF | TGCGCCAGCAGCTTGGATATCTTCAATGAGCAGTTCTTC
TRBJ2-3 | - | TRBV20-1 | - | CSAPRLADTQYF | TGCAGTGCTCCGCGTTTGGCGGATACGCAGTATTTT
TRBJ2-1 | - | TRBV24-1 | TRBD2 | CATSDPTSGRAYEQFF | TGTGCCACCAGTGACCCGACTAGCGGGAGGGCCTATGAGCAGTTCTTC
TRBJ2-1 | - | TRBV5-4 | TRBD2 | CASSQISGRLDNEQFF | TGTGCCAGCAGCCAGATTAGCGGGAGATTGGACAATGAGCAGTTCTTC
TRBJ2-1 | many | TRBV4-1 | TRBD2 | CASSQEGTSGSRDEQFF | TGCGCCAGCAGCCAAGAAGGGACTAGCGGGAGTAGGGATGAGCAGTTCTTC
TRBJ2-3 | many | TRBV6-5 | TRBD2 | CASSYATSDSTDTQYF | TGTGCCAGCAGTTACGCAACTAGCGACAGCACAGATACGCAGTATTTT
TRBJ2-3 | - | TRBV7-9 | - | CALPAKVSTDTQYF | TGTGCCCTCCCGGCGAAGGTTAGCACAGATACGCAGTATTTT
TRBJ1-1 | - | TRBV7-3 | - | CASSLTRDPNTEAFF | TGTGCCAGCAGCTTAACCCGGGACCCGAACACTGAAGCTTTCTTT
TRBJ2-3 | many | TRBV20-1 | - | CSVLAGTDTQYF | TGCAGCGTCTTAGCGGGCACAGATACGCAGTATTTT
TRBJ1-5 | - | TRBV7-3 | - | CASSPRWGNSNQPQHF | TGTGCCAGCAGCCCGAGATGGGGTAATAGCAATCAGCCCCAGCATTTT
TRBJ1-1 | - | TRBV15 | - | CATSRDRIQIEAFF | TGTGCCACCAGCAGAGATCGAATACAGATTGAAGCTTTCTTT
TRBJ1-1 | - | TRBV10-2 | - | CASSGPGVGAEAFF | TGCGCCAGCAGTGGCCCGGGGGTCGGCGCTGAAGCTTTCTTT
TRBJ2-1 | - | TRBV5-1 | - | CASSLGASYVYNEQFF | TGCGCCAGCAGCTTGGGGGCGTCGTACGTTTACAATGAGCAGTTCTTC
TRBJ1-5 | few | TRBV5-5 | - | CASSLVRGDQPQHF | TGTGCCAGCAGCTTGGTAAGGGGCGATCAGCCCCAGCATTTT
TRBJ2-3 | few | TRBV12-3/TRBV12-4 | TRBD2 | CASSLWRESDTQYF | TGTGCCAGCAGTTTGTGGCGGGAGTCAGATACGCAGTATTTT
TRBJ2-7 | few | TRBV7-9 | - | CASSALDSGDSSYEQYF | TGTGCCAGCAGCGCCTTGGACTCTGGGGATTCCTCCTACGAGCAGTACTTC
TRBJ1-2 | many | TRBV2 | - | CASSEGSNYGYTF | TGTGCCAGCAGTGAAGGCAGCAACTATGGCTACACCTTC
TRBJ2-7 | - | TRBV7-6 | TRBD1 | CASSLRADRGREQYF | TGTGCCAGCAGCTTAAGGGCGGACAGGGGGCGCGAGCAGTACTTC
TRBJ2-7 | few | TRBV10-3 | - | CAISERVRTYEQYF | TGTGCCATCAGTGAAAGGGTTAGGACCTACGAGCAGTACTTC
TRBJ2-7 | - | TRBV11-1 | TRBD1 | CASSPGQARSYEQYF | TGTGCCAGCAGTCCGGGACAGGCCCGCTCCTACGAGCAGTACTTC
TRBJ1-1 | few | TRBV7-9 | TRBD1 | CASSLSGWTGMGAEAFF | TGTGCCAGCAGCTTATCAGGATGGACAGGGATGGGCGCTGAAGCTTTCTTT
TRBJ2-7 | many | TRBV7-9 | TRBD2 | CASSLGSGRAYEQYF | TGTGCCAGCAGCTTAGGGAGCGGGAGAGCATACGAGCAGTACTTC
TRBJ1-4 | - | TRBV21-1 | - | CASSNVDRGFQEKLFF | TGTGCCAGCAGCAACGTGGACAGGGGGTTCCAGGAAAAACTGTTTTTT
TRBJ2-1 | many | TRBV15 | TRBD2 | CATSRAVRASGRLNNEQFF | TGTGCCACCAGCAGAGCAGTTCGAGCCAGCGGGAGATTAAACAATGAGCAGTTCTTC
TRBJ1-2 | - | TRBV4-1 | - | CASSQSPTGLYGYTF | TGCGCCAGCAGCCAAAGCCCTACTGGCCTCTATGGCTACACCTTC
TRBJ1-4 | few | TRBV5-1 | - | CASSEGGGAPEKLFF | TGCGCCAGCAGCGAGGGAGGAGGAGCCCCCGAAAAACTGTTTTTT
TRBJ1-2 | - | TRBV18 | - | CASSPTAGLDYGYTF | TGTGCCAGCTCACCTACCGCAGGGTTGGACTATGGCTACACCTTC